Shown below are 30 T cell receptor beta chains from a single sample sequenced in a study of regulatory T cells in long-lasting Graves disease. Documented time point: newly diagnosed GD, antithyroid drugs for less than 3 months. Making the TCR library involved RNA that had been extracted from PBMCs. iRepertoire HTBI primers and Arm-PCR of CDR3 regions built TCR beta libraries. In TCRdb, the multiplex PCR reads were re-called with MiXCR into one record per CDR3 protein. The repertoire holds a few hundred thousand distinct CDR3 sequences, with about 19% as singletons. The sample was peripheral blood mononuclear cells (PBMCs), taken at new diagnosis, from a patient treated with antithyroid drugs. Receptors originate from a female donor with Graves disease.

In its sample, this clonotype was seen a few times. A much larger clonotype is one base distant, so this may be a read error. The chain is built from TRBV19 and TRBJ2-3; 14 bases map to TRBD2. With V trimmed by 5 bases and J by 5 bases, 6 bases remained unmatched. This CDR3 has 16 residues. Germline V gene sequence: CDR1 LNHDA, CDR2 SQIVND (reference sequence). CDR3 sequence (DNA): TGTGCCAGTAGTGGGACTAGCGGGAGTCGGGGAGATACGCAGTATTTT. This translates into CASSGTSGSRGDTQYF.

This clonotype was counted many times. CDR3 protein: CASTPFSGIDEKLFF. CDR3 nucleotides: TGTGCCAGCACGCCGTTCTCAGGGATAGACGAAAAACTGTTTTTT. J is TRBJ1-4 and V is TRBV28; tentative D call: TRBD1 (5 bases). The CDR3 extends over 15 amino acids. Trimming stripped 7 bases from V and 8 bases from J, with 20 bases between. Germline lookup yields CDR1 MDHEN and CDR2 SYDVKM.

This clonotype was counted between two and nine times. The V and J genes are TRBV20-1 and TRBJ1-5, with D possibly TRBD1 on 6 matching bases. Between the trimmed V and J ends, which lost 3 bases and 5 bases, there was a span of 11 bases. Germline V gene lookup returns CDR1 DFQATT and CDR2 SNEGSKA (reference sequence). This CDR3 has 13 residues. The CDR3 spells CSASRDTDQPQHF. In DNA form, the CDR3 reads TGCAGTGCTAGCCGGGACACGGATCAGCCCCAGCATTTT.

This clonotype was seen at least ten times. The CDR3 here is CASRTGGRSQETQYF. CDR3 coding DNA: TGTGCCAGCAGGACGGGGGGTCGATCACAGGAGACCCAGTACTTC. J is TRBJ2-5 and V is TRBV5-6, with 7 bases lining up with TRBD2. V lost 5 bases and J lost 5; bases outside the gene matches: 12. The CDR3 has 15 residues. The germline V gene has CDR1 SGHDT and CDR2 YYEEEE.

This clonotype appeared a few times. The J gene is TRBJ2-2, the V gene TRBV9; no clear D. V was pared by 0 bases and J by 5 bases, with 5 bases between. The CDR3 is 13 amino acids. Germline lookup yields CDR1 SGDLS and CDR2 YYNGEE. The CDR3 loop is CASSVVSTGELFF. The CDR3 DNA follows: TGTGCCAGCAGCGTAGTTTCGACCGGGGAGCTGTTTTTT.

Comments on this clonotype: A much larger clone sits a single nucleotide away, making a read error possible. The V gene is TRBV10-2, the J gene TRBJ2-2; TRBD1 aligns across 11 bases. The germline V gene encodes CDR1 WSHSY and CDR2 SAAADI. V shed 6 bases, J shed 4 bases, and the junction held 10 bases outside the gene matches. This CDR3 is built from 17 residues. The CDR3 spells CASSPQPGTGGTGELFF. CDR3 DNA: TGCGCCAGCAGCCCGCAGCCCGGGACAGGGGGCACCGGGGAGCTGTTTTTT.

The sample holds a few counts of this clonotype. Being one base from a much bigger clone, this may be a read error. The CDR3 does not close with the conserved phenylalanine or tryptophan, likely indicating a read error. This rearrangement joins TRBV11-3 to TRBJ2-1; D not certain. Germline CDR1 is SGHNT and CDR2 is YENEEA. The V end lost 8 bases, the J end lost 2 bases, and 10 bases lay between the germline ends. CDR3 length: 13 residues. This CDR3 is CASQKPTYNEQFL. The CDR3 DNA is TGTGCCAGCCAAAAGCCCACCTACAATGAGCAGTTCCTC.

V gene TRBV6-1 combines with J gene TRBJ2-7; perhaps TRBD1 as D (6 bases). CDR1 is MNHNS and CDR2 is SASEGT in the germline V gene. Deletions cut 6 bases from V and 3 bases from J, with 21 bases between. The CDR3 is 16 amino acids. CDR3: CASRYLGDTGNYEQYF. The CDR3 bases are TGTGCCAGCAGATATCTAGGGGATACAGGGAACTACGAGCAGTACTTC.

This clonotype showed up many times. The V gene is TRBV28, the J gene TRBJ2-1, with TRBD1 matching over 10 bases. The germline V gene encodes CDR1 MDHEN and CDR2 SYDVKM. J gave up 7 bases and V 6 bases, and 15 bases lay outside the gene matches. CDR3 size: 17 residues. The DNA for the CDR3 is TGTGCCAGCAGATCGGGACAGGGGAATCGGGGATTAAATGAGCAGTTCTTC. Translation gives CASRSGQGNRGLNEQFF.

The chain combines TRBV19 with TRBJ2-5, with 8 nucleotides matching TRBD2. The CDR3 covers 16 residues. Germline loops: CDR1 LNHDA, CDR2 SQIVND (reference sequence). J gave up 1 base and V 1 base, and 5 bases lay outside the gene matches. CDR3 coding DNA: TGTGCCAGTAGTATAGGAGGAGCGGGGGCCCAAGAGACCCAGTACTTC. Amino acids: CASSIGGAGAQETQYF.

This clonotype appeared many times. The chain combines TRBV12-3 or TRBV12-4 with TRBJ1-3; D is ambiguous. The CDR3 is 15 residues long. V shed 3 bases and J shed 1 base, with 10 bases lying between them. The CDR3 sequence is CASSLGGNSGNTIYF. CDR3 bases: TGTGCCAGCAGTTTGGGCGGAAATTCTGGAAACACCATATATTTT.

This clonotype was observed at least ten times. The J gene is TRBJ1-6, the V gene TRBV20-1; D is undetermined. Germline CDR1 and CDR2: DFQATT and SNEGSKA (reference sequence). The CDR3 runs to 15 residues. V shed 0 bases and J shed 5 bases, with 11 bases lying between them. For the CDR3, the DNA is TGCAGTGCTAGAGAAGTCCTTCTGGATAATTCACCCCTCCACTTT. Protein sequence: CSAREVLLDNSPLHF.

CDR3 in amino acids: CASGKLAGGGNTQYF. CDR3 nucleotide sequence: TGCGCCAGCGGAAAACTAGCGGGGGGCGGGAATACGCAGTATTTT. The V and J genes are TRBV5-1 and TRBJ2-3; 12 bases align to TRBD2. V trimming: 7 bases; J trimming: 7 bases; junction bases outside the gene matches: 10. This CDR3 spans 15 amino acids. The germline V gene encodes CDR1 SGHRS and CDR2 YFSETQ.

This clonotype was detected many times. The rearrangement joins TRBV27 to TRBJ2-1; D is unresolved. The germline gives CDR1 MNHEY, CDR2 SMNVEV (reference sequence). CDR3 length: 12 residues. The V and J ends lost 5 bases and 7 bases respectively, with 9 bases between them. The CDR3, as DNA: TGTGCCAGCAGTCAACTTAAGAATGAGCAGTTCTTC. This sequence encodes CASSQLKNEQFF.

This clonotype was picked up many times. The chain combines TRBV12-3 or TRBV12-4 with TRBJ1-1; D not resolved. Trimming shortened V by 1 base and J by 6 bases, and 9 bases separated the two germline ends. There are 13 residues in the CDR3. CDR3 protein: CASSLGQSAEAFF. The CDR3 DNA reads as TGTGCCAGCAGTTTAGGGCAGTCAGCTGAAGCTTTCTTT.

The V call is TRBV6-1, the J call TRBJ1-1; D is unresolved. CDR1 is MNHNS, CDR2 SASEGT, per germline. The CDR3 loop spans 15 amino acids. The ends were cut back, 5 bases at V and 0 bases at J, with 13 bases in the middle. The CDR3: CASSNGLLMNTEAFF. The CDR3 coding sequence is TGTGCCAGCAGTAACGGACTCCTCATGAACACTGAAGCTTTCTTT.

The rearrangement joins TRBV3-1 to TRBJ1-3; D uncertain. From germline, CDR1 is LGHDT and CDR2 YNNKEL (reference sequence). The CDR3 is 15 residues long. Trimming removed 6 bases from V and 3 bases from J, with 15 bases in between. Here the CDR3 DNA reads TGTGCCAGCAGGTCTAGGGATAAGGGTGGAAACACCATATATTTT. As protein: CASRSRDKGGNTIYF.

The chain links TRBV25-1 to TRBJ2-2; D call uncertain. The CDR3 extends over 15 amino acids. V lost 1 base and J 1 base, leaving 7 bases between the germline ends. Looked up from germline, CDR1 is MGHDK and CDR2 is SYGVNS. The CDR3 DNA is TGTGCCAGCAGTGAATTGGCCGGGAACACCGGGGAGCTGTTTTTT. Its protein product is CASSELAGNTGELFF. Variable domain in full (rest from reference TRBV25-1 and TRBJ2-2): EADIYQTPRYLVIGTGKKITLECSQTMGHDKMYWYQQDPGMELHLIHYSYGVNSTEKGDLSSESTVSRIRTEHFPLTLESARPSHTSQYLCASSELAGNTGELFFGEGSRLTVL.

The sample holds many counts of this clonotype. The V call is TRBV6-1, the J call TRBJ2-5, with D uncertain. Germline CDR1 MNHNS, CDR2 SASEGT. V lost 6 bases to trimming and J lost 5 bases, with 13 bases between them. The CDR3 covers 13 residues. The CDR3 is CASRDSLVETQYF. In DNA form, the CDR3 reads TGTGCCAGCAGAGATAGTTTGGTGGAGACCCAGTACTTC.

This clonotype was recorded at least ten times. The genes are TRBV20-1 and TRBJ1-6; 7 nucleotides agree with TRBD1. Germline V gene data show CDR1 as DFQATT and CDR2 as SNEGSKA (reference sequence). After removal of 3 bases from V and 9 bases from J, the junction contained 8 bases not matched to a gene. The CDR3 extends over 14 amino acids. Written as DNA, the CDR3 is TGCAGTGCTAGCCAGCGACAGGGCGGTTCACCCCTCCACTTT. Protein product: CSASQRQGGSPLHF.

The gene calls are TRBV6-1 and TRBJ2-7, with a tentative D call TRBD2 (5 bases). This CDR3 contains 15 residues. V was trimmed by 4 bases and J by 6 bases, leaving 19 bases between them. Germline loops: CDR1 MNHNS, CDR2 SASEGT. DNA of the CDR3: TGTGCCAGCAGTGCGATAACTAGAGACTTTAGCGAGCAGTACTTC. Its translation is CASSAITRDFSEQYF.

About this clonotype: This probably arose from a read error, given a far larger clone one base away. This sequence joins TRBV7-2 and TRBJ2-1; weak D call: TRBD1 (5 bases). CDR1 SGHTA and CDR2 FQGNSA come from the germline V gene. CDR3 size: 13 residues. The V and J ends lost 3 bases and 10 bases respectively, with 13 bases between them. For the CDR3, the DNA is TGTGCCAGCAGCTTTAAGGGGTCCTACGAGCAGTTCTTC. The encoded protein is CASSFKGSYEQFF.

This clonotype was observed a handful of times. The chain links TRBV5-1 to TRBJ2-6, with a possible D match to TRBD1 (6 bases). Germline CDR1 and CDR2: SGHRS and YFSETQ. Trimming cost V 2 bases and J 4 bases, with 13 bases left between them. This CDR3 region has 16 residues. CDR3 nucleotides: TGCGCCAGCAGCTTCAGGGGAGATGCCGGGGCCAACGTCCTGACTTTC. It yields the protein CASSFRGDAGANVLTF. The complete variable domain, with remaining parts taken from reference TRBV5-1 and TRBJ2-6, reads KAGVTQTPRYLIKTRGQQVTLSCSPISGHRSVSWYQQTPGQGLQFLFEYFSETQRNKGNFPGRFSGRQFSNSRSEMNVSTLELGDSALYLCASSFRGDAGANVLTFGAGSRLTVL.

In regard to this clonotype: This may arise from a read error, as a much more abundant clone is one base away. This chain connects TRBV27 to TRBJ2-2, with D maybe TRBD1 (5 bases). Germline V gene sequence: CDR1 MNHEY, CDR2 SMNVEV (reference sequence). The CDR3 sequence is 14 residues long. CDR3: CASGLQANTGELFF. DNA for the CDR3: TGTGCCAGCGGTTTACAGGCGAACACCGGGGAGCTGTTTTTT.

There are many counts of this clonotype. The V and J genes are TRBV5-1 and TRBJ2-2; 9 bases are a match to TRBD1. Germline V gene data show CDR1 as SGHRS and CDR2 as YFSETQ. V shed 1 base and J 1 base; nucleotides not matched to a gene: 2. The CDR3 spans 16 residues. CDR3 in DNA: TGCGCCAGCAGCTTGAGGGGACAGGGGAACACCGGGGAGCTGTTTTTT. It encodes CASSLRGQGNTGELFF.

Many counts were recorded for this clonotype. This sequence joins TRBV28 and TRBJ2-7; the D gene could be TRBD1 or TRBD2 (5 bases each). CDR3 size: 13 residues. Germline V gene data show CDR1 as MDHEN and CDR2 as SYDVKM. The V end was cut by 9 bases, the J end by 0 bases, with 12 bases between. In nucleotides, the CDR3 is TGTGCCAGTCGAGGGACCGACTCCTACGAGCAGTACTTC. This codes for CASRGTDSYEQYF.

This clonotype was seen repeatedly, ten times or more. The chain recombines TRBV6-2 or TRBV6-3 with TRBJ2-7; 15 positions match TRBD2. The CDR3 sequence is 19 residues long. The germline V gene has CDR1 MNHEY and CDR2 SVGEGT. V lost 3 bases and J lost 0; bases outside the gene matches: 9. The CDR3 bases are TGTGCCAGCAGTTATTCCGGGACTAGCGGGAGGATCAGCTCCTACGAGCAGTACTTC. Translated, it gives CASSYSGTSGRISSYEQYF.

This clonotype was counted at least ten times. The chain recombines TRBV11-2 with TRBJ2-1; D unclear. Germline CDR1 is SGHAT and CDR2 is FQNNGV. Deletions cut 3 bases from V and 7 bases from J, with 10 bases between. The CDR3 has 13 residues. The CDR3 sequence: CASSLFQLNEQFF. The CDR3 coding sequence is TGTGCCAGCAGCTTGTTTCAGCTGAATGAGCAGTTCTTC.

This clonotype appeared many times. V gene TRBV9 combines with J gene TRBJ2-1; 13 nucleotides align to TRBD2. The length of the CDR3 is 16 residues. V was pared by 4 bases and J by 7 bases, with 8 bases of the junction left unmatched. In germline, CDR1 is SGDLS, CDR2 YYNGEE. CDR3 sequence: CASSITSGRGENEQFF. CDR3 DNA: TGTGCCAGCAGCATTACTAGCGGGAGGGGCGAGAATGAGCAGTTCTTC.

Comments on this clonotype: Given a much more abundant clone one base away, this may be a read error. The chain employs TRBV6-5 and TRBJ2-1; D call uncertain. The CDR3 runs to 16 residues. With 0 bases removed from V and 12 bases from J, the gap between germline ends came to 21 bases. Per the germline V gene, CDR1 is MNHEY and CDR2 is SVGAGI. Here the CDR3 DNA reads TGTGCCAGCAGTTACTCGAAATGGGATCATAGGTTTGGGCAGTTCTTC. This translates into CASSYSKWDHRFGQFF.